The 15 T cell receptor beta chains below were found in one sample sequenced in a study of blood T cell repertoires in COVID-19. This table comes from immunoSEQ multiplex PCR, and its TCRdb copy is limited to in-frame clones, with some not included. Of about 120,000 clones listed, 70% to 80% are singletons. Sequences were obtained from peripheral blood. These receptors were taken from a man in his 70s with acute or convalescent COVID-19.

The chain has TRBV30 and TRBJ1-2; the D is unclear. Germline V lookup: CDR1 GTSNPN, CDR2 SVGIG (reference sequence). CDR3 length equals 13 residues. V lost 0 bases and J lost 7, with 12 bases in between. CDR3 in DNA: TGTGCCTGGAGTGTACTCCGCCGAGGTGGCTACACCTTC. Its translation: CAWSVLRRGGYTF.

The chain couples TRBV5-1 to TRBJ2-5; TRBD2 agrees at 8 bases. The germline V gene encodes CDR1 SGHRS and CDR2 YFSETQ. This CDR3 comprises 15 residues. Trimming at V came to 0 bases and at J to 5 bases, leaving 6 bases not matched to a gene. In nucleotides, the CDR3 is TGCGCCAGCAGCTTGGGGACTAGCCGAATGGAGACCCAGTACTTC. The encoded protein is CASSLGTSRMETQYF.

The CDR3 region has the DNA TGTGCCAGCAGCGTGGACAGGGCGGGGAATTCACCCCTCCACTTT. Translation gives CASSVDRAGNSPLHF. This chain connects TRBV9 to TRBJ1-6; 8 nucleotides align to TRBD1. CDR1 is SGDLS, CDR2 YYNGEE, per germline. With 2 bases clipped from V and 7 bases from J, the junction kept 5 bases outside the gene matches. CDR3 length: 15 amino acids.

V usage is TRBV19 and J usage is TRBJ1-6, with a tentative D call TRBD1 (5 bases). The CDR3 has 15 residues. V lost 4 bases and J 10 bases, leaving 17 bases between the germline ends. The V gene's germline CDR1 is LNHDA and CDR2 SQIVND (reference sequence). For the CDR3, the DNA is TGTGCCAGTAGTAATGGTGACAGCCGCTCCTCACCCCTCCACTTT. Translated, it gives CASSNGDSRSSPLHF.

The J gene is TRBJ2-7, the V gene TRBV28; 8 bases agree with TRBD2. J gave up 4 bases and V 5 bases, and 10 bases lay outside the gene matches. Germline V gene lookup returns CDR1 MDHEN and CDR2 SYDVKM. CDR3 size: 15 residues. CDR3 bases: TGTGCCAGCAGTCTACCGGGACTAGGGCGATACGAGCAGTACTTC. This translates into CASSLPGLGRYEQYF.

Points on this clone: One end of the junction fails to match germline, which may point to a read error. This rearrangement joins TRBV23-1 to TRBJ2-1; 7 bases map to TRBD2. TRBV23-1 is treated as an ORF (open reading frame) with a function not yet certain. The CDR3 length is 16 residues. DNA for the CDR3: TGCGCCAGCAGTCACTCCCACCAGGGTGGGGGGGGGAATCTAATCTTC. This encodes CASSHSHQGGGGNLIF.

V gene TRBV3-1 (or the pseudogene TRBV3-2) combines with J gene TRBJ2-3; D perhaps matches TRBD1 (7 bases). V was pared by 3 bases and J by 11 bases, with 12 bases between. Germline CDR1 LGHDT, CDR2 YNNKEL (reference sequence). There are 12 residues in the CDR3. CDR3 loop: CASSHNQGGQYF. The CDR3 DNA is TGTGCCAGCAGCCATAACCAGGGGGGGCAGTATTTT.

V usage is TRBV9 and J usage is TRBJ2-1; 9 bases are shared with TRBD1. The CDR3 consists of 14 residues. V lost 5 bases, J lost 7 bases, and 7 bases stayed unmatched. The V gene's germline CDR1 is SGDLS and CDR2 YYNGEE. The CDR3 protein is CASSGTGWENEQFF. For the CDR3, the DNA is TGTGCCAGCAGTGGGACAGGGTGGGAGAATGAGCAGTTCTTC. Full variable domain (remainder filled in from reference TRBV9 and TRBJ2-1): DSGVTQTPKHLITATGQRVTLRCSPRSGDLSVYWYQQSLDQGLQFLIQYYNGEERAKGNILERFSAQQFPDLHSELNLSSLELGDSALYFCASSGTGWENEQFFGPGTRLTVL.

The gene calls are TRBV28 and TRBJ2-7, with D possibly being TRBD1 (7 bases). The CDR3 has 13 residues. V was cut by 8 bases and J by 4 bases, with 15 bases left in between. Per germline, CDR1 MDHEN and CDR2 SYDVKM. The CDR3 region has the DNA TGTGCCAGCGGAGGGGGCTTAAAGTACGAGCAGTACTTC. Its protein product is CASGGGLKYEQYF.

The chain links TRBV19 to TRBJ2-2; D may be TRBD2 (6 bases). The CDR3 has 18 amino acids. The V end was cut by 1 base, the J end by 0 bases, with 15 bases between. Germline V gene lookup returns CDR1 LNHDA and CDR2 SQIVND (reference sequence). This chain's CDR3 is CASSIGFLGGTNTGELFF. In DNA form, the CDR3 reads TGTGCCAGTAGTATAGGGTTCTTGGGGGGAACGAACACCGGGGAGCTGTTTTTT.

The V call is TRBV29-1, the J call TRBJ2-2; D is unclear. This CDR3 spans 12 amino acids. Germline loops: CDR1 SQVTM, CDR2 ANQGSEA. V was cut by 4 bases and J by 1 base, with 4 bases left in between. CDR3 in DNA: TGCAGCGTTGGACAGAACACCGGGGAGCTGTTTTTT. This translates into CSVGQNTGELFF.

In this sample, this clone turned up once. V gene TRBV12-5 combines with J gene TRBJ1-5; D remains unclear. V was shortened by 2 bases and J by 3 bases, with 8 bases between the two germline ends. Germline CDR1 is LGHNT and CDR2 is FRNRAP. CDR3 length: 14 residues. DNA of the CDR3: TGTGCTAGTGGTTTGTCTCACATCAATCAGCCCCAGCATTTT. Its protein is CASGLSHINQPQHF.

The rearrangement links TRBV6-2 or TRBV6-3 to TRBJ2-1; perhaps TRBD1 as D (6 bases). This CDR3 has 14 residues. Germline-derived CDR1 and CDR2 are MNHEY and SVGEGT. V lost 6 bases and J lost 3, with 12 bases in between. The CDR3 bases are TGTGCCAGCAGCCCCGGGACAAACTACAATGAGCAGTTCTTC. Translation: CASSPGTNYNEQFF.

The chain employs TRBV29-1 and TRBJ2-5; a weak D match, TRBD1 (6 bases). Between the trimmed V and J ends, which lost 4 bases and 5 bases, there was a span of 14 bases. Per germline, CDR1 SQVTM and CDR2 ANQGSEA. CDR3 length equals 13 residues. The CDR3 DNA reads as TGCAGCGTTGCAGGGACATCCAGGGAGACCCAGTACTTC. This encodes CSVAGTSRETQYF. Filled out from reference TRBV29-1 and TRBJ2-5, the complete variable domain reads SAVISQKPSRDICQRGTSLTIQCQVDSQVTMMFWYRQQPGQSLTLIATANQGSEATYESGFVIDKFPISRPNLTFSTLTVSNMSPEDSSIYLCSVAGTSRETQYFGPGTRLLVL.

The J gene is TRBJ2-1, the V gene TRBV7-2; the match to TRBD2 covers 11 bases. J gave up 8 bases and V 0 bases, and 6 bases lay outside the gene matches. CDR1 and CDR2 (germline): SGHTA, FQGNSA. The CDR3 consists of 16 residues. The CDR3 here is CASSLASGGAGYEQFF. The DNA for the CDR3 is TGTGCCAGCAGCTTAGCTAGCGGGGGGGCCGGGTATGAGCAGTTCTTC.